This T cell receptor beta chain was retrieved from a study of blood T cell repertoires in COVID-19 (dated by TCRdb to the early 2020s). With respect to the entire study: The collaborator samples originated in the United States, Italy and Spain and spanned the acute and convalescent phases of COVID-19. Samples came from the ongoing ImmuneRACE study (first 160 participants) plus 1,254 subjects from 6 global collaborators. Where HLA class I and class II types were available, the types were taken from metadata supplied by the sample provider, not from assay-based typing. The repertoires were made available in a free public database intended to serve as a resource for research on the immune response to SARS-CoV-2. The material from the prospective study consisted of cDNA or gDNA derived from T cells, B-cell-depleted T cells, or PBMCs. The sample metadata nearly always contained a de-identified subject ID, COVID-19 status, age in years and sex. The dataset comprised deeply sampled blood TCRbeta repertoires from subjects exposed to, actively infected with, or recovered from COVID-19. Summary of the overall study and its limitations: How much clinical and demographic metadata was included differed by source and by participant, and the metadata was provided uncurated.

Remarks on this clone: Its target antigen remains unknown. The sample holds no much larger clone one base away, and base qualities are not on file.

Participants in the prospective study were enrolled through a virtual design, were aged about 18 to 100 years, and lived in 24 United States geographic areas. In the prospective study, cohorts were assigned on the basis of participant-reported clinical history obtained from a screening survey and a study questionnaire. In the prospective study, mobile phlebotomists collected whole blood, serum and a nasopharyngeal or oropharyngeal swab from each participant. Over an approximately 2-month period, participants in the prospective study had the option of providing additional blood draws and questionnaires. Before DNA extraction, prospective study blood samples were shipped either frozen or at room temperature. The immunoSEQ Assay, a bias-controlled multiplex PCR, was used to amplify TCRbeta CDR3 regions from genomic DNA. The study's own analysis went as follows. Nucleated cell counts per sample were estimated from amplification of reference gene primers within the assay. Sequence reads were collapsed and filtered to measure the absolute abundance of every unique TCRbeta CDR3 rearrangement. For each sample, productive Simpson clonality was calculated as the square root of Simpson's diversity index over productive rearrangements. As stored in TCRdb, this immuneACCESS dataset retains in-frame rearrangements with V and J assigned. A fraction of the clones does not appear; measured against another copy, unresolved V genes explain less than half of the discrepancy, and the remainder lacks a known reason. V and J calls and clone size are given by that table; D and trimming were obtained from the DNA. This sample holds about 210,000 clones; around 81% were observed only once. The leading ten clones occupy around 8.9% of the sample.

Reading the germline V gene (reference sequence) gives CDR1 MNHNY and CDR2 SVGAGI. V loses 8 bases at its end and J loses 4 bases; junction bases beyond the gene matches: 7. The CDR3 spans 15 residues, from the cysteine through the phenylalanine. Just the 45-base CDR3 DNA is kept, in frame starting at base 1. Sequencing was done on a sample of PBMCs or T cells enriched from blood (not recorded which). The V and J segments used are TRBV6-6 and TRBJ1-5, with 11 junctional bases fitting TRBD1. The receptor's source is a woman in her forties or fifties with acute COVID-19. The sequenced DNA: TGTGCCAGCGTGGCGGGGACAGGGGGTAATCAGCCCCAGCATTTT. The translation is CASVAGTGGNQPQHF.